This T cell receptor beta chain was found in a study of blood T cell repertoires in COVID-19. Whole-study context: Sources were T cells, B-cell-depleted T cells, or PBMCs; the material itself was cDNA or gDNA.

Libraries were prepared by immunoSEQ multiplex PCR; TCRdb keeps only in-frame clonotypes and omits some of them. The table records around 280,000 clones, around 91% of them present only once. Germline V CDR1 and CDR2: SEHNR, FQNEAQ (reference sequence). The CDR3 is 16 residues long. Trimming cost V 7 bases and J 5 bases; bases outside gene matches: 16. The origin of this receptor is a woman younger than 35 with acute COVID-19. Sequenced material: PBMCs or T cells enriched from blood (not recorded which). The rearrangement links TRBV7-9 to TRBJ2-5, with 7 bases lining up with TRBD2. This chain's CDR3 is CASTDSGKYPRETQYF. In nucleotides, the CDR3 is TGTGCCAGCACCGACAGCGGGAAGTATCCCCGGGAGACCCAGTACTTC.